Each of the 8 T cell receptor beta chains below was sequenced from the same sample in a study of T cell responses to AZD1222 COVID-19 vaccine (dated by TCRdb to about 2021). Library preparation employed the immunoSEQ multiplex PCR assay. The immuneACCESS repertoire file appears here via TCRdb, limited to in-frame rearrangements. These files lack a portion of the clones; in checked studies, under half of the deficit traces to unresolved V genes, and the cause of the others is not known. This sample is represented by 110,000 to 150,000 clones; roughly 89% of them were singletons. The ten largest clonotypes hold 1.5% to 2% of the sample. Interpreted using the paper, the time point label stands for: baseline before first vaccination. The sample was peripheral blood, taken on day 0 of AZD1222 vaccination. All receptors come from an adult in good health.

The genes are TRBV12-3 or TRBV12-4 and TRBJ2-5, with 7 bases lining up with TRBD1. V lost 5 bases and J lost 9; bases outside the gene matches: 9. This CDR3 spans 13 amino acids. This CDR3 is CASSRQGGGPQYF. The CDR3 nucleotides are TGTGCCAGCAGTAGACAGGGTGGTGGTCCCCAGTACTTC.

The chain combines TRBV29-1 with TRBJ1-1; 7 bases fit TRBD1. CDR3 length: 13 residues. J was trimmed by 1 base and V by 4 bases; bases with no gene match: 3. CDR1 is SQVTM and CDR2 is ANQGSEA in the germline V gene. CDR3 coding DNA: TGCAGCGTTGCGGGACAGCAGAACACTGAAGCTTTCTTT. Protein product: CSVAGQQNTEAFF. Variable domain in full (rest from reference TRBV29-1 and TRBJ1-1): SAVISQKPSRDICQRGTSLTIQCQVDSQVTMMFWYRQQPGQSLTLIATANQGSEATYESGFVIDKFPISRPNLTFSTLTVSNMSPEDSSIYLCSVAGQQNTEAFFGQGTRLTVV.

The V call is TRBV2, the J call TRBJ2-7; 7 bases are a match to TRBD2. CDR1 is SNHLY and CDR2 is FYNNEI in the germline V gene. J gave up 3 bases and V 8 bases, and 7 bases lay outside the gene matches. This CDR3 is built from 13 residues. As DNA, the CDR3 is TGTGCCAGCGTGGGAGGGGTGGTCTACGAGCAGTACTTC. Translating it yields CASVGGVVYEQYF.

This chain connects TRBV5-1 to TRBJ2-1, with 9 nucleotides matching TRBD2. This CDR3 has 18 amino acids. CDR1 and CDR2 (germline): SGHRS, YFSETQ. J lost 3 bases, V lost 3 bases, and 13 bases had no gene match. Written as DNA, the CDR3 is TGCGCCAGCAGCTCGGACCGGACTAGCGAGGGGATCTACAATGAGCAGTTCTTC. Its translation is CASSSDRTSEGIYNEQFF.

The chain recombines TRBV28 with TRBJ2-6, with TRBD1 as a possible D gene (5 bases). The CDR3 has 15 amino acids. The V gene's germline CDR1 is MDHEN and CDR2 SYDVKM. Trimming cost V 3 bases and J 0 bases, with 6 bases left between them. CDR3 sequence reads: CASSFRGSGANVLTF. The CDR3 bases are TGTGCCAGCAGTTTTAGGGGCTCTGGGGCCAACGTCCTGACTTTC.

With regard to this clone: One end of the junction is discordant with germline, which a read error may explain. The CDR3 protein is CASTPLVATRNEQYF. The CDR3 DNA sequence: TGTGCCAGCACACCCCTTGTAGCAACGAGAAACGAGCAGTACTTC. The chain has TRBV18 and TRBJ2-7; D not resolved. The length of the CDR3 is 15 residues. Germline CDR1 KGHSH, CDR2 LQKENI.

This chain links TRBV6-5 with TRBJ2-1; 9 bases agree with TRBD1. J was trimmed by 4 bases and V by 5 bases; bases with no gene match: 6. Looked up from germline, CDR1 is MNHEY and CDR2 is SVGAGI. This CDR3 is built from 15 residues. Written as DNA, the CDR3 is TGTGCCAGCAGTCCGCGGACAGGGGTATACAATGAGCAGTTCTTC. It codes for CASSPRTGVYNEQFF.

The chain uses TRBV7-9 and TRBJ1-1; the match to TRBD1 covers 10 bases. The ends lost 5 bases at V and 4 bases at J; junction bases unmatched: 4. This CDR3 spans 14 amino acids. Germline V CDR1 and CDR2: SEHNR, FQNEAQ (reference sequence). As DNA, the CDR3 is TGTGCCAGCAGCAGGGACAGGGGCGTCACTGAAGCTTTCTTT. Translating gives CASSRDRGVTEAFF.